The TCR beta chain under discussion was sequenced for a study of tumor and adjacent non-tumor tissue in lung cancer. This sample's RNA came from whole unsorted tissue. The normal lung tissue was taken more than 3 cm from the tumor edge. The CDR3 spans 11 residues. Germline lookup yields CDR1 LGHNT and CDR2 FRNRAP. Between the trimmed V and J ends, which lost 7 bases and 9 bases, there was a span of 10 bases. The library came from three nested PCR rounds adapted from ARM-PCR protocols. TCRdb re-derived calls from the multiplex PCR reads in MiXCR, one entry per CDR3 protein. The sample consists of 90,000 to 110,000 distinct CDR3 sequences, over 55% of them appearing once. On this clonotype: A much larger clone differs by one base, so this may be a read error.

The origin of this receptor is a man aged 60 to 75 with non-small cell lung cancer. The sequenced material came from distant non-tumor lung tissue. The chain carries TRBV12-5 and TRBJ2-1; the D is unclear. The CDR3 sequence: CASDLVGEQFF. CDR3 nucleotide sequence: TGTGCTAGTGATTTAGTGGGTGAGCAGTTCTTC.